This paragraph reports one TCR beta chain. Its antigen is unknown. Method: immunoSEQ multiplex PCR; TCRdb's copy keeps in-frame clones and lacks some. Of 350,000 to 450,000 clones in the sample, around 87% were seen once. Regarding treatment: 15 to 20 received Ad26.COV2.S at low or high dose, single or two shots; about 5 received placebo; per-sample allocation not given. Each sample was drawn 63 days after the first injection (of vaccine or placebo). Wuhan-strain spike was delivered by a replication-incompetent Ad26 vector. This entry belongs to a study of Ad26.COV2.S vaccination and SARS-CoV-2 variants. In germline, CDR1 is SGHRS, CDR2 YFSETQ. V was clipped by 0 bases and J by 3 bases; unmatched bases: 3. This CDR3 spans 14 amino acids. The study's findings and limits: TCR breadth and depth estimates may have understated total T cell responses. Vaccine recipients surpassed placebo recipients in spike-specific TCR breadth.

Sequenced here: peripheral blood, sampled in a trial of Ad26.COV2.S vaccine versus placebo. The J gene is TRBJ2-7, the V gene TRBV5-1, with 7 bases identical to TRBD1. This receptor was identified in a person between 18 and 65 years old who received the Ad26.COV2.S COVID-19 vaccine or a placebo. For the CDR3, the DNA is TGCGCCAGCAGCTTGGCAAGGACAGGCTACGAGCAGTACTTC. Translation gives CASSLARTGYEQYF.